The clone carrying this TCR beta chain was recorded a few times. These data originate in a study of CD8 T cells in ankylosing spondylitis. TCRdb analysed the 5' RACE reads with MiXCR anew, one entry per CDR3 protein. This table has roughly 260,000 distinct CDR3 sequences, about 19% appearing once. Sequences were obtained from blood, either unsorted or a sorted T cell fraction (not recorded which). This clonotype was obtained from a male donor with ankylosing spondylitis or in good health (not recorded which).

The CDR3 here is CASRDLDERVTF. The CDR3 coding sequence is TGTGCCAGCAGGGACTTGGACGAGCGGGTAACCTTC. The rearrangement joins TRBV12-3 or TRBV12-4 to TRBJ1-2; the D is unclear. Trimming took 6 bases from V and 14 from J, leaving 19 bases between them. There are 12 residues in the CDR3.